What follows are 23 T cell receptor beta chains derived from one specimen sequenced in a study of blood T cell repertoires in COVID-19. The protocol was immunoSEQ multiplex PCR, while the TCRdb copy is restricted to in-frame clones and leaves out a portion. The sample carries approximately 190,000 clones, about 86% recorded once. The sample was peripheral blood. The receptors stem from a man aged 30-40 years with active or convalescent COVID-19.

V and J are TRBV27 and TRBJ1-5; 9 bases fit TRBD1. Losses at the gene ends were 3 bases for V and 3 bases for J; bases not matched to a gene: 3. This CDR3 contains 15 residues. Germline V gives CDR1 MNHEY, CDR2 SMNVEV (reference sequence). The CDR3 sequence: CASSFGQGYNQPQHF. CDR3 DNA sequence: TGTGCCAGCAGTTTCGGACAGGGGTACAATCAGCCCCAGCATTTT.

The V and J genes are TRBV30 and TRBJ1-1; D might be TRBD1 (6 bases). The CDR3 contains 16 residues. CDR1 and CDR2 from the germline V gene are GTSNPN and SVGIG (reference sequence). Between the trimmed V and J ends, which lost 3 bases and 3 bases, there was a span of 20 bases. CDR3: CAWRPFTGRPDTEAFF. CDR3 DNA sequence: TGTGCCTGGAGGCCTTTTACAGGGAGACCGGACACTGAAGCTTTCTTT.

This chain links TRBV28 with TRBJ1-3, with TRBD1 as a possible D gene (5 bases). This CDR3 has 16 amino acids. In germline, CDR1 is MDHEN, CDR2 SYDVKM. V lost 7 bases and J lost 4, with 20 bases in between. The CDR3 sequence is CASTVRNTGSGNTIYF. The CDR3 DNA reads TGTGCCAGCACCGTCCGGAACACAGGTTCGGGAAACACCATATATTTT.

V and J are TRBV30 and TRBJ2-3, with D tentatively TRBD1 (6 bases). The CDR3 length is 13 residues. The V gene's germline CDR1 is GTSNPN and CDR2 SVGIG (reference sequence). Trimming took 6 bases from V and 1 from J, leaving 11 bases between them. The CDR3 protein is CACRGSGTDTQYF. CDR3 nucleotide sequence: TGTGCCTGCAGGGGTTCTGGCACAGATACGCAGTATTTT.

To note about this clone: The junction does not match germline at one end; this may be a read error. This chain's CDR3 is CASSYDDRRNTAAFF. As DNA, the CDR3 is TGTGCCAGCAGCTATGATGACAGGAGGAACACTGCAGCTTTCTTT. The chain employs TRBV28 and TRBJ1-1; TRBD1 is a possible D gene (6 bases). CDR1 and CDR2 from the germline V gene are MDHEN and SYDVKM. This CDR3 spans 15 amino acids.

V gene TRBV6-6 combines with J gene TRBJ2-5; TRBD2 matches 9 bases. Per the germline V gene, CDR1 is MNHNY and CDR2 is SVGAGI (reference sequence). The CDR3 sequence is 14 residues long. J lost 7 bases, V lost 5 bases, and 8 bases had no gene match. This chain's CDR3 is CASSTPGLAGTQYF. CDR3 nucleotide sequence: TGTGCCAGCAGTACTCCGGGACTAGCAGGGACCCAGTACTTC.

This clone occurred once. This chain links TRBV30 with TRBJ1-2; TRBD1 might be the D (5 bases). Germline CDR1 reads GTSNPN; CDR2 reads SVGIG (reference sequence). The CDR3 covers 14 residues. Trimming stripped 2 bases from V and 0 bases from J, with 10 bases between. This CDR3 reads CAWSRQSTNYGYTF. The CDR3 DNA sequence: TGTGCCTGGAGTAGACAGTCGACTAACTATGGCTACACCTTC.

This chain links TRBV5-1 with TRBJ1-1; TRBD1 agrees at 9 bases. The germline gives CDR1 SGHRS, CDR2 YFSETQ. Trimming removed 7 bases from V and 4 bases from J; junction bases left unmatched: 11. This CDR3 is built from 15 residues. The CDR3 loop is CASRDPDRGPTEAFF. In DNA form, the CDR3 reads TGCGCCAGCCGCGACCCGGACAGGGGTCCCACTGAAGCTTTCTTT.

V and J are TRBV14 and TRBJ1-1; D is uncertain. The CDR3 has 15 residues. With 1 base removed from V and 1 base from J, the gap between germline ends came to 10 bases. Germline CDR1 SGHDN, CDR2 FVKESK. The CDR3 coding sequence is TGTGCCAGCAGCCAAGTGGCAGCAGGGAACACTGAAGCTTTCTTT. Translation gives CASSQVAAGNTEAFF.

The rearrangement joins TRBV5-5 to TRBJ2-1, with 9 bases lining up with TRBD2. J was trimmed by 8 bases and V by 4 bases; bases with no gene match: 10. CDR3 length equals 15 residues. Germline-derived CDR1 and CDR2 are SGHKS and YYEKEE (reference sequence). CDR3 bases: TGTGCCAGCAGCGGGAGCGGGAGGAGTCCCGATGAGCAGTTCTTC. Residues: CASSGSGRSPDEQFF. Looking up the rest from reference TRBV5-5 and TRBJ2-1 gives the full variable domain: DAGVTQSPTHLIKTRGQQVTLRCSPISGHKSVSWYQQVLGQGPQFIFQYYEKEERGRGNFPDRFSARQFPNYSSELNVNALLLGDSALYLCASSGSGRSPDEQFFGPGTRLTVL.

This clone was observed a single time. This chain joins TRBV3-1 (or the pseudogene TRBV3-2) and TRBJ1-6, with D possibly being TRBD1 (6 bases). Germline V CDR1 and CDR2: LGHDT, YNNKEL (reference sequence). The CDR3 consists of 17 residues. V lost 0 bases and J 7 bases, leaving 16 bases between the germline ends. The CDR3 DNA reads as TGTGCCAGCAGCCAAGATCCCGCGGGGGGCTGGAATTCACCCCTCCACTTT. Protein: CASSQDPAGGWNSPLHF.

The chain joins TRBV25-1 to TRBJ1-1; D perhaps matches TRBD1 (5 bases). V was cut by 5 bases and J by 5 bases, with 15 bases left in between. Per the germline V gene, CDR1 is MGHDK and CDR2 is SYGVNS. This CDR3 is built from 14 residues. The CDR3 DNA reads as TGTGCCAGCAGTCCCCTCAGGGAGGGAACTGAAGCTTTCTTT. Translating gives CASSPLREGTEAFF. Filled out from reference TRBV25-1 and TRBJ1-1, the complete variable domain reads EADIYQTPRYLVIGTGKKITLECSQTMGHDKMYWYQQDPGMELHLIHYSYGVNSTEKGDLSSESTVSRIRTEHFPLTLESARPSHTSQYLCASSPLREGTEAFFGQGTRLTVV.

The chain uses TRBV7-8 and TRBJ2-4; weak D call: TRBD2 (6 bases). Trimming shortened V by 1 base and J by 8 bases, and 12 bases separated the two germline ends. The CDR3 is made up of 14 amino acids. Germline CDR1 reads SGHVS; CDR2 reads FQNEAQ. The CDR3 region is CASSLVSGEDIQYF. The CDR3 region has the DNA TGTGCCAGCAGCTTAGTTTCTGGGGAGGACATTCAGTACTTC.

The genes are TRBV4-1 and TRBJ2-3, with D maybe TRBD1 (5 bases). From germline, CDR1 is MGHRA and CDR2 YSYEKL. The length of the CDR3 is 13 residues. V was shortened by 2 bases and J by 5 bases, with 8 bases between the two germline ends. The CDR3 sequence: CASSQQGRDTQYF. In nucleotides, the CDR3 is TGCGCCAGCAGCCAACAGGGAAGAGATACGCAGTATTTT.

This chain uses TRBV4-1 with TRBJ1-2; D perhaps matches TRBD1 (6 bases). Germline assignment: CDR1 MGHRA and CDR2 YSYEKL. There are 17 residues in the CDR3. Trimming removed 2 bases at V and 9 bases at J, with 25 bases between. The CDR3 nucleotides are TGCGCCAGCAGCCAAAATTCACAGGGCGCAATTTCCTCTAGCTACACCTTC. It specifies CASSQNSQGAISSSYTF.

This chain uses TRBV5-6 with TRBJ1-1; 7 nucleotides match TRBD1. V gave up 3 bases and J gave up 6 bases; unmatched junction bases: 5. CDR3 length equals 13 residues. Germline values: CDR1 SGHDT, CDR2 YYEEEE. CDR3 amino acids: CASSSGQTAEAFF. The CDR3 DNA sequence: TGTGCCAGCAGCTCGGGACAGACCGCTGAAGCTTTCTTT.

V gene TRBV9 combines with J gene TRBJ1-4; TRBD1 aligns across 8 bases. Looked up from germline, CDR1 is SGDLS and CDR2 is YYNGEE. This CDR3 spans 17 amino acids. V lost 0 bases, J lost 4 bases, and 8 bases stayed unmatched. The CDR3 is CASSVGPGGASNEKLFF. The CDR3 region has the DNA TGTGCCAGCAGCGTAGGTCCAGGGGGCGCAAGTAATGAAAAACTGTTTTTT.

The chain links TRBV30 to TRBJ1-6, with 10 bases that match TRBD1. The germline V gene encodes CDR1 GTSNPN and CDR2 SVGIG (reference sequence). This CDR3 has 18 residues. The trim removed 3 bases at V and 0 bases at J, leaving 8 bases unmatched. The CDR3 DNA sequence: TGTGCCTGGAGCGCGGACAGGGGGTCTAGCTCCTATAATTCACCCCTCCACTTT. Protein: CAWSADRGSSSYNSPLHF. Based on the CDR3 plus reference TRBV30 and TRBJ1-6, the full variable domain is SQTIHQWPATLVQPVGSPLSLECTVEGTSNPNLYWYRQAAGRGLQLLFYSVGIGQISSEVPQNLSASRPQDRQFILSSKKLLLSDSGFYLCAWSADRGSSSYNSPLHFGNGTRLTVT.

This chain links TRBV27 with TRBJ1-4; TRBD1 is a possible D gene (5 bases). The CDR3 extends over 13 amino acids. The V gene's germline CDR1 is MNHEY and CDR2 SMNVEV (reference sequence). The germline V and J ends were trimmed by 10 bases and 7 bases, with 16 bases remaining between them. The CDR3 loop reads CATVGQGSEKLFF. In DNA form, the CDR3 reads TGTGCCACGGTAGGGCAGGGCAGTGAAAAACTGTTTTTT.

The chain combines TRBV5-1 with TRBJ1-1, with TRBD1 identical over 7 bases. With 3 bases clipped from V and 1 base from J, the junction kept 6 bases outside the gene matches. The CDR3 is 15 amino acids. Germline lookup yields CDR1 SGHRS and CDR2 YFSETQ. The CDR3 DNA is TGCGCCAGCAGCTCGATCAGGGGGGAGAACACTGAAGCTTTCTTT. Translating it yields CASSSIRGENTEAFF. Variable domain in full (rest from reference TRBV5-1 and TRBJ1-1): KAGVTQTPRYLIKTRGQQVTLSCSPISGHRSVSWYQQTPGQGLQFLFEYFSETQRNKGNFPGRFSGRQFSNSRSEMNVSTLELGDSALYLCASSSIRGENTEAFFGQGTRLTVV.

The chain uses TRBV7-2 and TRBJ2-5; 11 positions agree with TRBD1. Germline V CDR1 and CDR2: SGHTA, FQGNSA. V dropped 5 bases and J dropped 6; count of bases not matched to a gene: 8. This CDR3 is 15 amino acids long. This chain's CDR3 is CASSSGTGGGKTQYF. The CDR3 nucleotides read TGTGCCAGCAGCAGTGGGACAGGGGGAGGAAAGACCCAGTACTTC.

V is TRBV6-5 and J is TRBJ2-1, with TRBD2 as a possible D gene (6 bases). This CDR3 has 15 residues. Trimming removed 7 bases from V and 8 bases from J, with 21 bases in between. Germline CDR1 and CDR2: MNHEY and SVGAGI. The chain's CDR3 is CASTWMDGGDDEQFF. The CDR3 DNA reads TGTGCCAGCACTTGGATGGACGGAGGGGACGATGAGCAGTTCTTC.

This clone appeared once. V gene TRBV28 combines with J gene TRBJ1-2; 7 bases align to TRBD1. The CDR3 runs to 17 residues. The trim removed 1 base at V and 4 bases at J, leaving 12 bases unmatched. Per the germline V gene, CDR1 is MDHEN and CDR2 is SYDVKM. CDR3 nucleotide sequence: TGTGCCAGCAGTTTATCGTCGGCAGGGGGGCGGCTCTATGGCTACACCTTC. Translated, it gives CASSLSSAGGRLYGYTF.